This T cell receptor beta chain was captured by sequencing in a study of cytomegalovirus exposure and HLA in healthy donors. The overall study: The Caucasian-associated ancestry cluster contained more than 75% of the roughly 400 genotyped donors. Findings and limits, study-wide: V- and J-gene trimming of TCR beta was linked (in a later analysis) to a missense DCLRE1C variant.

Donors in the study were healthy people who gave bone marrow. Primers: 60 Vbeta forward and 13 Jbeta reverse. Assay: immunoSEQ multiplex PCR; the TCRdb copy retains only in-frame clones and omits some. There are some 180,000 clones in the sample; 87% occur only once, and about 1% lies in the top ten. Germline values: CDR1 SQVTM, CDR2 ANQGSEA. CDR3 size: 15 residues. V was clipped by 7 bases and J by 3 bases; unmatched bases: 8. A remark on this clone: The antigen is not known.

The sequence came from a boy younger than 10 in good health and CMV-seronegative. Input material: PBMCs. The chain is built from TRBV29-1 and TRBJ2-1; 11 positions match TRBD2. The DNA of the CDR3 is TGCAGCGCCTTAACCGGACTAGCGGGCTACAATGAGCAGTTCTTC. Translation: CSALTGLAGYNEQFF.